These T cell receptor beta chains were read from a single sample in a study of cytomegalovirus exposure and HLA in healthy donors. Libraries were prepared by immunoSEQ multiplex PCR; TCRdb keeps only in-frame clonotypes and omits some of them. The repertoire includes 200,000 to 250,000 clones, approximately 68% of them detected once, and 1.8% sits in the top ten. Input material: PBMCs. All receptors come from a woman in her 30s in good health and CMV-seronegative. CDR3s include the opening cysteine and the closing phenylalanine or tryptophan. Fields, in order: D gene, CDR3 length, J gene, clone size, V gene, CDR3 protein, CDR3 DNA. D genes are given only for firm matches. Clone size, where shown, is once, few, many, or a class for clones that have expanded.

.	14	TRBJ2-7	.	TRBV2	CASKGGPISYEQYF	TGTGCCAGTAAGGGGGGGCCCATTTCCTACGAGCAGTACTTC
.	14	TRBJ1-1	.	TRBV6-1	CASSEVGGGTEAFF	TGTGCCAGCAGTGAAGTGGGAGGGGGCACTGAAGCTTTCTTT
.	14	TRBJ2-1	.	TRBV7-6	CASSLARGTYEQFF	TGTGCCAGCAGCCTAGCGAGGGGGACATATGAGCAGTTCTTC
.	14	TRBJ2-7	.	TRBV7-9	CASSLGGGSYEQYF	TGTGCCAGCAGCTTAGGAGGCGGTTCCTACGAGCAGTACTTC
TRBD2	19	TRBJ2-2	.	TRBV9	CASSVTPGLAGGPGGELFF	TGTGCCAGCAGCGTAACACCGGGACTAGCGGGAGGGCCCGGCGGGGAGCTGTTTTTT
TRBD2	14	TRBJ2-7	.	TRBV12-5	CASGGGLAAYEQYF	TGTGCTAGTGGAGGAGGACTAGCGGCCTACGAGCAGTACTTC
TRBD1	15	TRBJ2-7	.	TRBV2	CASSQEAGGSYEQYF	TGTGCCAGCAGCCAAGAGGCAGGGGGTTCCTACGAGCAGTACTTC
TRBD1	17	TRBJ2-1	.	TRBV25-1	CASSEYQGTGSYNEQFF	TGTGCCAGCAGTGAATATCAGGGGACAGGGTCCTACAATGAGCAGTTCTTC
.	17	TRBJ1-1	.	TRBV7-2	CVSSFHKLGRWNTEAFF	TGTGTCAGCAGCTTCCATAAACTGGGCAGATGGAACACTGAAGCTTTCTTT
.	15	TRBJ1-4	.	TRBV30	CAWTPAGRLLGKLSF	TGTGCCTGGACGCCTGCGGGACGGTTGCTTGGAAAACTGTCTTTT
TRBD1	15	TRBJ1-2	.	TRBV5-1	CASNLGQTEAGGYTF	TGCGCCAGCAACTTGGGACAGACAGAAGCAGGGGGCTACACCTTC
.	14	TRBJ2-5	.	TRBV5-6	CASSHLAQGETQYF	TGTGCCAGCAGCCACCTAGCACAGGGAGAGACCCAGTACTTC
.	15	TRBJ1-1	.	TRBV7-9	CASLPWGGANTEAFF	TGTGCCAGCCTACCTTGGGGGGGGGCGAACACTGAAGCTTTCTTT
TRBD2	15	TRBJ2-3	.	TRBV6-6	CASSYLRGARDTQYF	TGTGCCAGCAGTTACCTGCGGGGGGCGAGAGATACGCAGTATTTT
TRBD2	15	TRBJ2-5	few	TRBV2	CASSERTSGQETQYF	TGTGCCAGCAGTGAAAGGACTAGCGGCCAAGAGACCCAGTACTTC
.	14	TRBJ1-1	.	TRBV6-5	CASSDLQMNTEAFF	TGTGCCAGCAGTGATCTACAGATGAACACTGAAGCTTTCTTT
.	15	TRBJ1-1	.	TRBV6-5	CASNLPGLGAAEAFF	TGTGCCAGCAATCTACCGGGACTAGGGGCGGCTGAAGCTTTCTTT
.	10	TRBJ2-1	.	TRBV29-1	CSVTRTEQFF	TGCAGCGTTACTAGGACTGAGCAGTTCTTC
TRBD1	13	TRBJ1-2	.	TRBV7-9	CSSSYPGGHGYTF	TGTTCCAGCAGTTATCCAGGGGGCCATGGCTACACCTTC
.	14	TRBJ2-5	.	TRBV7-9	CASSLAQAGETQYF	TGTGCCAGCAGCTTAGCGCAGGCGGGAGAGACCCAGTACTTC
.	15	TRBJ2-3	.	TRBV21-1	CASSRDRGLADTQYF	TGTGCCAGCAGTCGGGACAGGGGGCTGGCAGATACGCAGTATTTT
.	19	TRBJ1-1	few	TRBV12-5	CASAFGSFVAVREVTEAFF	TGTGCTAGTGCTTTTGGTTCTTTTGTCGCGGTCAGGGAGGTTACTGAAGCTTTCTTT